A selection of T cell receptor beta chains follows, all from one sample in a study of blood T cells in healthy people across ages. A single record per CDR3 protein comes from TCRdb applying MiXCR to the 5' RACE reads. The sample lists 1.5 million to 2 million distinct CDR3 sequences; 30% to 35% were seen once. Specimen: blood. The receptors were sampled from a woman aged 25 to 39 in good health. CDR3s include the opening cysteine and the closing phenylalanine or tryptophan. The order of the fields is clone size, D gene, V gene, J gene, CDR3 protein, CDR3 DNA. A D gene is named only where the DNA matches it firmly. Part of the rows lack a size; the others show once, few, many or a class for expanded clones.

-	-	TRBV20-1	TRBJ2-1	CSASRPNFYNEQFF	TGCAGTGCTAGCAGGCCTAATTTCTACAATGAGCAGTTCTTC
few	TRBD2	TRBV27	TRBJ2-2	CASSLGLAGANTGELFF	TGTGCCAGCAGTTTAGGGCTAGCGGGGGCCAACACCGGGGAGCTGTTCTTC
-	-	TRBV6-5	TRBJ2-3	CAGSTSLLGTDTQYF	TGTGCCGGCAGTACTAGTCTGTTGGGCACAGATACGCAGTATTTT
-	-	TRBV27	TRBJ2-1	CASSLYPSESYNEQFF	TGTGCCAGCAGTCTTTATCCTAGCGAATCCTACAATGAGCAGTTCTTC
few	TRBD2	TRBV11-2	TRBJ2-7	CASSSGEGFAYEQYF	TGTGCCAGCAGCTCCGGGGAGGGTTTCGCCTACGAGCAGTACTTC
few	TRBD1	TRBV7-2	TRBJ2-1	CASSLLTGGYEQFF	TGTGCCAGCAGCTTACTCACAGGGGGCTATGAGCAGTTCTTC
-	-	TRBV20-1	TRBJ2-1	CSATGLNEQFF	TGCAGTGCTACCGGTCTCAATGAGCAGTTCTTC
many	-	TRBV7-9	TRBJ2-3	CASSFSTVTDTQYF	TGTGCCAGCAGCTTCTCGACAGTTACAGATACGCAGTATTTT
few	-	TRBV10-2	TRBJ2-7	CASSDADKLYEQYF	TGCGCCAGCAGTGACGCAGACAAACTCTACGAGCAGTACTTC
few	TRBD1	TRBV20-1	TRBJ2-1	CSARTGTGYNEQFF	TGCAGTGCTAGGACAGGGACGGGGTACAATGAGCAGTTCTTC
-	TRBD2	TRBV4-2	TRBJ2-1	CASSQTSGSGVRDNEQFF	TGTGCCAGCAGCCAAACTAGCGGGAGCGGGGTACGGGACAATGAGCAGTTCTTC
-	TRBD1	TRBV7-8	TRBJ2-7	CASSPWTGGSQNEQYF	TGTGCCAGCAGCCCTTGGACAGGGGGGTCGCAAAACGAGCAGTACTTC
-	TRBD2	TRBV7-9	TRBJ2-5	CASSFSGGQETQYF	TGTGCCAGCAGCTTCTCGGGGGGCCAAGAGACCCAGTACTTC
-	TRBD1	TRBV5-1	TRBJ2-7	CASSFSSLGQPDNEQYF	TGCGCCAGCAGCTTTTCCTCCTTGGGACAGCCCGACAACGAGCAGTACTTC
-	-	TRBV20-1	TRBJ1-1	CSARDNRLNTEALF	TGCAGTGCTAGAGATAACAGATTGAACACTGAAGCTTTGTTT
-	-	TRBV15	TRBJ2-3	CATAKGERTDTQYF	TGTGCCACCGCCAAAGGGGAGCGGACAGATACGCAGTATTTT
-	TRBD1	TRBV3-1	TRBJ2-7	CAGSQTGAAYEQYF	TGTGCCGGCAGCCAAACAGGGGCCGCCTACGAGCAGTACTTC
-	-	TRBV20-1	TRBJ2-6	CSAPKIGANVLTF	TGCAGTGCCCCTAAAATTGGGGCCAACGTCCTGACTTTC
many	-	TRBV29-1	TRBJ1-1	CSVGKGFGTEAFF	TGCAGCGTTGGGAAGGGGTTTGGGACTGAAGCTTTCTTT
few	-	TRBV6-6	TRBJ1-2	CASSYSTGYGYTF	TGTGCCAGCAGTTACTCCACAGGTTATGGCTACACCTTC
once	TRBD2	TRBV10-3	TRBJ2-1	CATSGDPAEQFF	TGTGCCACCAGCGGGGACCCCGCGGAGCAGTTCTTC
-	-	TRBV18	TRBJ2-5	CASSPLGGLGEQYF	TGTGCCAGCTCACCCCTTGGAGGGCTGGGGGAGCAGTACTTC
-	TRBD2	TRBV6-2/TRBV6-3	TRBJ2-7	CAAAGRGANFEQYF	TGTGCCGCAGCGGGGCGGGGGGCGAACTTCGAGCAGTACTTC
few	TRBD2	TRBV3-1	TRBJ2-7	CASSQGAGELSYEQYF	TGTGCCAGCAGCCAAGGGGCGGGGGAACTCTCCTACGAGCAGTACTTC
once	TRBD2	TRBV20-1	TRBJ2-7	CSAREGASGRVYEQYF	TGCAGTGCTAGAGAAGGGGCTAGCGGGAGGGTCTACGAGCAGTACTTC
few	-	TRBV4-1	TRBJ2-1	CASSHLTDRLSYNEQFF	TGCGCCAGCAGCCACCTCACAGACAGGCTCTCCTACAATGAGCAGTTCTTC
-	TRBD1	TRBV5-1	TRBJ2-3	CASRPGQGAADTQYF	TGCGCCAGCAGGCCCGGACAGGGGGCAGCAGATACGCAGTATTTT
-	-	TRBV12-3/TRBV12-4	TRBJ1-1	CASSLASGRGAFF	TGTGCCAGCAGTTTAGCCTCGGGTCGCGGAGCTTTCTTT
few	-	TRBV12-3/TRBV12-4	TRBJ1-2	CASRGSKPYGYTF	TGTGCCAGCAGGGGGTCCAAACCCTATGGCTACACCTTC
-	TRBD1	TRBV12-3/TRBV12-4	TRBJ1-4	CASSLDQGATNEKLFF	TGTGCCAGCAGTTTAGATCAGGGGGCAACTAATGAAAAACTGTTTTTT
-	TRBD2	TRBV9	TRBJ2-3	CASSARAGVTDTQYF	TGTGCCAGCAGCGCGAGAGCGGGGGTCACAGATACGCAGTATTTT
once	TRBD1	TRBV15	TRBJ2-5	CATSRAPGQDQETQYF	TGTGCCACCAGCAGAGCTCCGGGACAGGACCAAGAGACCCAGTACTTC
-	TRBD1	TRBV20-1	TRBJ2-1	CSARDRARGYEQFF	TGCAGTGCTAGGGACAGGGCCCGCGGTTATGAGCAGTTCTTC
-	-	TRBV10-3	TRBJ1-6	CASRTQSSYNSPLHF	TGTGCCAGTCGGACACAGAGCTCCTATAATTCACCCCTCCACTTT
many	-	TRBV4-1	TRBJ2-3	CASSLMDTQYF	TGCGCCAGCAGCCTGATGGATACGCAGTATTTT
few	-	TRBV5-1	TRBJ2-1	CASSLEGRDYNEQFF	TGCGCCAGCAGCTTGGAGGGAAGGGACTACAATGAGCAGTTCTTC
few	-	TRBV7-9	TRBJ2-7	CASSLDMWGTASYEQYF	TGTGCCAGCAGCTTAGATATGTGGGGGACGGCCTCCTACGAGCAGTACTTC
-	-	TRBV20-1	TRBJ1-2	CSASEGPTGGYTF	TGCAGTGCTAGTGAGGGGCCTACCGGGGGCTACACCTTC
-	-	TRBV6-5	TRBJ2-7	CASSYSGAAPRAHEQYF	TGTGCCAGCAGTTACTCTGGAGCGGCCCCGCGGGCCCACGAGCAGTACTTC
few	TRBD2	TRBV7-2	TRBJ2-3	CASSLARFGGGADTQYF	TGTGCCAGCAGCTTAGCGAGGTTCGGGGGGGGCGCAGATACGCAGTATTTT
-	TRBD1	TRBV2	TRBJ1-5	CASRSGQARNNQPQHF	TGTGCCAGCAGATCGGGACAGGCGAGGAACAATCAGCCCCAGCATTTT
-	-	TRBV20-1	TRBJ2-5	CSARGLYGEDQETQYF	TGCAGTGCTAGAGGACTCTATGGCGAGGACCAAGAGACCCAGTACTTC